The 13 T cell receptor beta chains presented below share a single source sample, sequenced in a study of CD8 T cells in ankylosing spondylitis. TCRdb analysed the 5' RACE reads with MiXCR anew, one entry per CDR3 protein. The table shows hundreds of thousands of distinct CDR3 sequences, with less than 10% occurring only once. Sequencing was done on a sample of blood, either unsorted or a sorted T cell fraction (not recorded which). These TCRs come from a male donor with ankylosing spondylitis or in good health (not recorded which).

There are many counts of this clonotype. The rearrangement uses TRBV3-1 and TRBJ2-2; D unclear. Germline assignment: CDR1 LGHDT and CDR2 YNNKEL (reference sequence). The CDR3 loop spans 15 amino acids. V was trimmed by 1 base and J by 7 bases, leaving 13 bases between them. CDR3 in DNA: TGTGCCAGCAGCCAAGCGATAATTCCTAGCGGGGAGCTGTTTTTT. Its protein is CASSQAIIPSGELFF.

The genes are TRBV30 and TRBJ2-1, with a tentative D call TRBD2 (5 bases). V lost 0 bases and J 5 bases, leaving 8 bases between the germline ends. Germline-derived CDR1 and CDR2 are GTSNPN and SVGIG (reference sequence). CDR3 size: 13 residues. The CDR3, as DNA: TGTGCCTGGAGTGTTGGAGGTAACAATGAGCAGTTCTTC. This codes for CAWSVGGNNEQFF. The full variable domain, with the rest looked up from reference TRBV30 and TRBJ2-1, is SQTIHQWPATLVQPVGSPLSLECTVEGTSNPNLYWYRQAAGRGLQLLFYSVGIGQISSEVPQNLSASRPQDRQFILSSKKLLLSDSGFYLCAWSVGGNNEQFFGPGTRLTVL.

CDR3 DNA sequence: TGCAGCGTAGCCCAGGGGGTCGGGTCACCCCTCCACTTT. Its protein is CSVAQGVGSPLHF. V gene TRBV29-1 combines with J gene TRBJ1-6, with 7 bases identical to TRBD1. After removal of 6 bases from V and 10 bases from J, the junction contained 9 bases not matched to a gene. The CDR3 sequence is 13 residues long. CDR1 and CDR2 from the germline V gene are SQVTM and ANQGSEA. The variable domain in full, with the rest retrieved from reference TRBV29-1 and TRBJ1-6, is SAVISQKPSRDICQRGTSLTIQCQVDSQVTMMFWYRQQPGQSLTLIATANQGSEATYESGFVIDKFPISRPNLTFSTLTVSNMSPEDSSIYLCSVAQGVGSPLHFGNGTRLTVT.

This clonotype was counted ten times or more. The chain recombines TRBV2 with TRBJ2-2, with D unclear. CDR3 length: 13 residues. Germline assignment: CDR1 SNHLY and CDR2 FYNNEI. Trimming pared 4 bases from V and 4 bases from J, leaving 7 bases between. Here the CDR3 DNA reads TGTGCCAGCAGTGGGCGGATCACCGGGGAGCTGTTTTTT. The encoded protein is CASSGRITGELFF. The variable domain in full, completed from reference TRBV2 and TRBJ2-2, reads EPEVTQTPSHQVTQMGQEVILRCVPISNHLYFYWYRQILGQKVEFLVSFYNNEISEKSEIFDDQFSVERPDGSNFTLKIRSTKLEDSAMYFCASSGRITGELFFGEGSRLTVL.

A word on this clonotype: A read error may explain this, as a much larger clone is one base away. This chain links TRBV12-3 or TRBV12-4 with TRBJ1-2; maybe TRBD1 (6 bases). V lost 4 bases and J 8 bases, leaving 14 bases between the germline ends. The CDR3 is 13 residues long. This CDR3 is CASSSRGGSGYTF. CDR3 bases: TGTGCCAGCAGTTCCCGAGGGGGTTCCGGCTACACCTTC.

This clonotype appeared many times. The chain has TRBV5-1 and TRBJ2-7; TRBD2 might be the D (6 bases). Germline CDR1 and CDR2: SGHRS and YFSETQ. V was cut by 6 bases and J by 0 bases, with 13 bases left in between. The CDR3 extends over 14 amino acids. CDR3 amino acids: CASNPRGNSYEQYF. In DNA form, the CDR3 reads TGCGCCAGCAACCCCCGCGGGAACTCCTACGAGCAGTACTTC.

The sample holds many counts of this clonotype. The chain's CDR3 is CASSLAQSSQETQYF. CDR3 bases: TGTGCCAGCAGTTTAGCGCAATCTAGCCAAGAGACCCAGTACTTC. The chain combines TRBV12-3 or TRBV12-4 with TRBJ2-5, with no clear D. With 0 bases removed from V and 1 base from J, the gap between germline ends came to 9 bases. The CDR3 has 15 amino acids.

Regarding this clonotype: A clone one base away is much larger, so this may be a read error. Here the CDR3 omits its conserved ending phenylalanine or tryptophan, so a read error is the likely source. V usage is TRBV6-6 and J usage is TRBJ2-3; D not resolved. The V gene lost 5 bases and the J gene lost 1 base, with 7 bases spanning the gap. Germline V gives CDR1 MNHNY, CDR2 SVGAGI (reference sequence). The CDR3 sequence is 13 residues long. CDR3 DNA sequence: TGTGCCAGCAGTAACGACGGCACAGATACGCAGTATCTT. This gives the protein CASSNDGTDTQYL.

This clonotype was seen repeatedly, ten times or more. V and J are TRBV20-1 and TRBJ1-5, with a possible D match to TRBD1 (5 bases). With 0 bases removed from V and 5 bases from J, the gap between germline ends came to 11 bases. Germline V gene sequence: CDR1 DFQATT, CDR2 SNEGSKA (reference sequence). The length of the CDR3 is 14 residues. The CDR3 bases are TGCAGTGCTAGAGAGGGGGGATCCGATCAGCCCCAGCATTTT. This encodes CSAREGGSDQPQHF.

This clonotype was seen many times. This sequence joins TRBV12-3 or TRBV12-4 and TRBJ1-1, with 10 bases that match TRBD1. This CDR3 is 15 amino acids long. The trim removed 6 bases at V and 1 base at J, leaving 5 bases unmatched. The CDR3 DNA follows: TGTGCCAGCAGGACAGGGGGCGCCGGGAACACTGAAGCTTTCTTT. Encoded protein: CASRTGGAGNTEAFF.

The V call is TRBV12-3 or TRBV12-4, the J call TRBJ1-1, with D perhaps matching TRBD1 (5 bases). CDR3 length: 12 residues. The V end was cut by 3 bases, the J end by 7 bases, with 9 bases between. CDR3 sequence reads: CASSFRGLEAFF. CDR3 DNA sequence: TGTGCCAGCAGTTTTAGGGGCCTTGAAGCTTTCTTT.

The rearrangement joins TRBV14 to TRBJ2-2; tentatively, D is TRBD2 (5 bases). This CDR3 is 15 amino acids long. Trimming pared 5 bases from V and 3 bases from J, leaving 13 bases between. Per germline, CDR1 SGHDN and CDR2 FVKESK. CDR3 sequence: CASSRRQTHTGELFF. The CDR3 DNA sequence: TGTGCCAGCAGCAGGAGGCAGACTCACACCGGGGAGCTGTTTTTT. The full variable domain, in which reference TRBV14 and TRBJ2-2 provide the parts outside the CDR3, is EAGVTQFPSHSVIEKGQTVTLRCDPISGHDNLYWYRRVMGKEIKFLLHFVKESKQDESGMPNNRFLAERTGGTYSTLKVQPAELEDSGVYFCASSRRQTHTGELFFGEGSRLTVL.

This clonotype was picked up many times. The V call is TRBV28, the J call TRBJ1-5; D call uncertain. With 5 bases removed from V and 6 bases from J, the gap between germline ends came to 11 bases. This CDR3 spans 13 amino acids. Germline lookup yields CDR1 MDHEN and CDR2 SYDVKM. The CDR3 region has the DNA TGTGCCAGCAGTAAGCAATCGGGTCAGCCCCAGCATTTT. It translates to CASSKQSGQPQHF.